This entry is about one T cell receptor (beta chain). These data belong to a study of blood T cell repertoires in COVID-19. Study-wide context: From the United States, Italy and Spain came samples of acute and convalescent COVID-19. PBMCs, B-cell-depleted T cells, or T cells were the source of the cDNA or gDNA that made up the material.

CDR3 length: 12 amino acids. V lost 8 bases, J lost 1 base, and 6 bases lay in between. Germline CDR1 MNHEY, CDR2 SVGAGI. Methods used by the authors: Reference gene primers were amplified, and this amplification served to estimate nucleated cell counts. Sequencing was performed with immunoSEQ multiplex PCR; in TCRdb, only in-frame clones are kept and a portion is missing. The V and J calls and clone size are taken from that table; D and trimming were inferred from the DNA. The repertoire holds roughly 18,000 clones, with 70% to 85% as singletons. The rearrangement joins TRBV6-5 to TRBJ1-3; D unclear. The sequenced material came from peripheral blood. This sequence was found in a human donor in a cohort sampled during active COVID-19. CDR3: CASLASGNTIYF. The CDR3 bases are TGTGCCAGCCTTGCGTCTGGAAACACCATATATTTT.